Shown below are 25 T cell receptor beta chains from a single sample sequenced in a study of cytomegalovirus exposure and HLA in healthy donors. It was with 60 Vbeta and 13 Jbeta primers that the PCR ran. The assay was immunoSEQ multiplex PCR, and TCRdb's table has in-frame clones only and misses some. There are some 150,000 clones in the sample; 55% to 75% occur only once, and 4.2% lies in the top ten. Specimen: PBMCs. The receptors were gathered from a man in his fifties or sixties in good health and CMV-seropositive.

V and J are TRBV5-4 and TRBJ1-2; D is uncertain. Germline-derived CDR1 and CDR2 are SGHNT and YYREEE (reference sequence). The CDR3 sequence is 12 residues long. Trimming stripped 6 bases from V and 5 bases from J, with 11 bases between. The CDR3 loop is CASTTYGYGYTF. For the CDR3, the DNA is TGTGCCAGCACCACGTACGGGTATGGCTACACCTTC.

The chain has TRBV6-1 and TRBJ1-1; no definite D call. The CDR3 contains 13 residues. V lost 5 bases and J 7 bases, leaving 14 bases between the germline ends. CDR1 MNHNS and CDR2 SASEGT come from the germline V gene. The CDR3 DNA follows: TGTGCCAGCAGTCAAACGACATTTTGTGAAGCTTTCTTT. It specifies CASSQTTFCEAFF.

J is TRBJ2-5 and V is TRBV7-9, with 8 bases identical to TRBD1. TRBJ2-7 matches the DNA end more closely, so the J call is doubtful. This CDR3 is built from 14 residues. CDR1 is SEHNR and CDR2 is FQNEAQ in the germline V gene (reference sequence). This CDR3 is CASSPETGAYEQYF. CDR3 nucleotides: TGTGCCAGCAGCCCAGAGACAGGGGCCTACGAGCAGTACTTC.

The rearrangement links TRBV5-1 to TRBJ1-2; no reliable D call. CDR1 SGHRS and CDR2 YFSETQ come from the germline V gene. CDR3 length: 16 amino acids. V was trimmed by 3 bases and J by 6 bases, leaving 21 bases between them. CDR3 coding DNA: TGCGCCAGCAGCTCGACCCGTGCGGGCGCCAGTGATGGCTACACCTTC. Encoded protein: CASSSTRAGASDGYTF.

The V call is TRBV6-5, the J call TRBJ2-7, with D hard to call. Germline V lookup: CDR1 MNHEY, CDR2 SVGAGI. CDR3 length: 12 amino acids. Trimming took 7 bases from V and 5 from J, leaving 12 bases between them. The CDR3 bases are TGTGCCAGCACAGACTCTTTCCACGAGCAGTACTTC. It encodes CASTDSFHEQYF.

The chain couples TRBV9 to TRBJ1-1; D not certain. Germline loops: CDR1 SGDLS, CDR2 YYNGEE. The CDR3 spans 14 residues. Trimming removed 0 bases from V and 3 bases from J, with 9 bases in between. The CDR3 spells CASSVDPRDTEAFF. In nucleotides, the CDR3 is TGTGCCAGCAGCGTAGACCCTCGGGACACTGAAGCTTTCTTT.

The genes are TRBV5-1 and TRBJ2-7, with 9 bases aligning to TRBD1. This CDR3 comprises 15 residues. CDR1 and CDR2 (germline): SGHRS, YFSETQ. The junction had 6 bases not matched to a gene; V was cut back by 2 bases and J by 3 bases. Written as DNA, the CDR3 is TGCGCCAGCAGCTTCGGACTGACAGGGGGCTACGAGCAGTACTTC. As protein: CASSFGLTGGYEQYF. Variable domain in full (rest from reference TRBV5-1 and TRBJ2-7): KAGVTQTPRYLIKTRGQQVTLSCSPISGHRSVSWYQQTPGQGLQFLFEYFSETQRNKGNFPGRFSGRQFSNSRSEMNVSTLELGDSALYLCASSFGLTGGYEQYFGPGTRLTVT.

This chain connects TRBV11-2 to TRBJ2-7; D gene ambiguous. CDR1 and CDR2 from the germline V gene are SGHAT and FQNNGV. The CDR3 contains 15 residues. Trimming pared 1 base from V and 3 bases from J, leaving 13 bases between. The CDR3 spells CASSLGPPPGYEQYF. DNA of the CDR3: TGTGCCAGCAGCTTAGGGCCCCCGCCGGGCTACGAGCAGTACTTC. The whole variable domain, remainder taken from reference TRBV11-2 and TRBJ2-7, is EAGVAQSPRYKIIEKRQSVAFWCNPISGHATLYWYQQILGQGPKLLIQFQNNGVVDDSQLPKDRFSAERLKGVDSTLKIQPAKLEDSAVYLCASSLGPPPGYEQYFGPGTRLTVT.

A note on this clone: One end of the junction does not line up with germline, which may come from a read error. This sequence joins TRBV7-3 and TRBJ2-3, with TRBD1 as a possible D gene (7 bases). CDR1 is SGHTA and CDR2 is FQGTGA in the germline V gene. This CDR3 spans 15 amino acids. The CDR3 DNA is TGTGCCGGCAGCCCCTCCAGGGGGAGGACAGATACGCAGTATTTT. Amino acid sequence: CAGSPSRGRTDTQYF.

This chain connects TRBV5-4 to TRBJ2-2, with 8 bases identical to TRBD1. The CDR3 loop spans 15 amino acids. CDR1 is SGHNT, CDR2 YYREEE, per germline (reference sequence). V trimming: 0 bases; J trimming: 4 bases; junction bases outside the gene matches: 2. The CDR3 loop reads CASSLGDRFTGELFF. In nucleotides, the CDR3 is TGTGCCAGCAGCTTGGGGGACAGGTTCACCGGGGAGCTGTTTTTT.

The DNA of the CDR3 is TGTGCCAGCAGCCAAGAAGTAGCGGGGGTCGCCACAGATACGCAGTATTTT. Translated, it gives CASSQEVAGVATDTQYF. The chain has TRBV4-2 and TRBJ2-3; TRBD2 matches 9 bases. Germline CDR1 and CDR2: LGHNA and YNFKEQ. The CDR3 has 17 residues. The J segment lost 2 bases and the V segment lost 0 bases, leaving 6 bases of the junction unmatched.

This clone has just a few counts. The rearrangement uses TRBV11-2 and TRBJ2-5; 9 bases agree with TRBD2. This CDR3 has 14 residues. Trimming cost V 4 bases and J 4 bases; bases outside gene matches: 4. Germline-derived CDR1 and CDR2 are SGHAT and FQNNGV. CDR3 DNA: TGTGCCAGCAGCTCTGTAGCGGGAGTAGAGACCCAGTACTTC. Amino acid sequence: CASSSVAGVETQYF.

This chain uses TRBV7-2 with TRBJ2-1, with a weak D call TRBD2 (5 bases). V lost 1 base to trimming and J lost 2 bases, with 9 bases between them. This CDR3 has 15 residues. CDR1 is SGHTA and CDR2 is FQGNSA in the germline V gene. The CDR3 DNA reads TGTGCCAGCAGCTTAGGCGGGCGAACCTACAATGAGCAGTTCTTC. It is translated as CASSLGGRTYNEQFF.

This chain links TRBV6-1 with TRBJ1-2, with D possibly being TRBD1 (6 bases). The germline V and J ends were trimmed by 8 bases and 7 bases, with 17 bases remaining between them. This CDR3 has 13 amino acids. Per germline, CDR1 MNHNS and CDR2 SASEGT. The CDR3 here is CASLLRGTFGYTF. The CDR3 DNA is TGTGCCAGCCTACTGCGGGGGACATTTGGCTACACCTTC.

CDR3 coding DNA: TGCGCCAGCCTAAGTCGAAGCGACGCGAACACCGGGGAGCTGTTTTTT. Protein: CASLSRSDANTGELFF. This chain uses TRBV5-1 with TRBJ2-2; D not resolved. This CDR3 has 16 residues. Germline V gene sequence: CDR1 SGHRS, CDR2 YFSETQ. Deletions cut 7 bases from V and 0 bases from J, with 16 bases between.

The rearrangement links TRBV9 to TRBJ1-1; D unclear. V was pared by 3 bases and J by 5 bases, with 11 bases between. This CDR3 is built from 13 residues. Germline-derived CDR1 and CDR2 are SGDLS and YYNGEE. The CDR3 reads CASSARRGTEAFF. In DNA form, the CDR3 reads TGTGCCAGCAGCGCCAGGCGGGGAACTGAAGCTTTCTTT.

The V gene is TRBV2, the J gene TRBJ1-3, with D unresolved. Germline assignment: CDR1 SNHLY and CDR2 FYNNEI. Between the trimmed V and J ends, which lost 8 bases and 0 bases, there was a span of 11 bases. This CDR3 region has 14 residues. This CDR3 reads CASGRRYSGNTIYF. The DNA of the CDR3 is TGTGCCAGCGGAAGGCGGTACTCTGGAAACACCATATATTTT.

The chain joins TRBV11-3 to TRBJ1-1; unclear D gene. This CDR3 has 14 amino acids. Trimming removed 4 bases from V and 1 base from J, with 10 bases in between. CDR1 SGHNT and CDR2 YENEEA come from the germline V gene. The DNA for the CDR3 is TGTGCCAGCAGCTCCGGGAGATCGAACACTGAAGCTTTCTTT. It specifies CASSSGRSNTEAFF. The whole variable domain, filled in from reference TRBV11-3 and TRBJ1-1, reads EAGVVQSPRYKIIEKKQPVAFWCNPISGHNTLYWYLQNLGQGPELLIRYENEEAVDDSQLPKDRFSAERLKGVDSTLKIQPAELGDSAVYLCASSSGRSNTEAFFGQGTRLTVV.

The chain's CDR3 is CSVAQTSADTQYF. In nucleotides, the CDR3 is TGCAGCGTTGCTCAGACTAGCGCAGATACGCAGTATTTT. The rearrangement joins TRBV29-1 to TRBJ2-3; 8 positions match TRBD2. After removal of 4 bases from V and 4 bases from J, the junction contained 4 bases not matched to a gene. CDR1 SQVTM and CDR2 ANQGSEA come from the germline V gene. This CDR3 has 13 amino acids.

There are a few counts of this clone. The chain is built from TRBV6-5 and TRBJ1-1; 8 bases line up with TRBD1. Germline CDR1 reads MNHEY; CDR2 reads SVGAGI. The CDR3 runs to 12 residues. After removal of 5 bases from V and 11 bases from J, the junction contained 7 bases not matched to a gene. CDR3 DNA: TGTGCCAGCAGTAACGACAGGGGTACGGCTTTCTTT. Translated: CASSNDRGTAFF.

This clone was detected once. The chain combines TRBV29-1 with TRBJ1-2; D remains ambiguous. The CDR3 loop spans 15 amino acids. Germline loops: CDR1 SQVTM, CDR2 ANQGSEA. V shed 1 base and J shed 2 bases, with 14 bases lying between them. The CDR3 loop is CSVEGENRLNYGYTF. CDR3 nucleotide sequence: TGCAGCGTTGAAGGGGAGAACCGCCTCAACTATGGCTACACCTTC.

This clone turned up a few times. The genes are TRBV19 and TRBJ1-6; 9 bases align to TRBD1. This CDR3 region has 15 residues. V was pared by 3 bases and J by 7 bases, with 4 bases of the junction left unmatched. Germline values: CDR1 LNHDA, CDR2 SQIVND (reference sequence). CDR3 residues: CASSISGQGNSPLHF. The CDR3 DNA sequence: TGTGCCAGTAGTATCTCCGGACAGGGGAATTCACCCCTCCACTTT.

This chain uses TRBV11-3 with TRBJ2-7, with 8 bases that match TRBD2. The germline V gene encodes CDR1 SGHNT and CDR2 YENEEA. Germline trimming cut 5 bases from V and 2 bases from J; bases unmatched to any gene: 5. The CDR3 runs to 14 residues. The CDR3 protein is CASSARRGAYEQYF. The CDR3 nucleotides read TGTGCCAGCAGCGCCAGGCGGGGGGCCTACGAGCAGTACTTC.

This clone was seen once. J is TRBJ2-4 and V is TRBV27, with D tentatively TRBD1 (6 bases). From germline, CDR1 is MNHEY and CDR2 SMNVEV (reference sequence). The CDR3 has 19 residues. The V end lost 2 bases, the J end lost 3 bases, and 23 bases lay between the germline ends. CDR3 sequence (DNA): TGTGCCAGCAGTTTACTCGGGGTAGGGGCAGGGGTGGACAAAAACATTCAGTACTTC. Its translation: CASSLLGVGAGVDKNIQYF.

This clone appeared a few times. The chain is built from TRBV6-1 and TRBJ1-1; D gene unclear. The V end lost 6 bases, the J end lost 0 bases, and 11 bases lay between the germline ends. The CDR3 has 14 amino acids. Germline V lookup: CDR1 MNHNS, CDR2 SASEGT. CDR3 amino acids: CASRLFEMNTEAFF. DNA for the CDR3: TGTGCCAGCAGACTTTTCGAAATGAACACTGAAGCTTTCTTT.